The clone carrying this TCR beta chain appeared once. The antigen is unknown. Time point in this sample: week 5, during vaccination. Doses comprised 300 ug of mutant IDH1 20-mer peptide each, plus topical imiquimod. The method was immunoSEQ multiplex PCR; TCRdb's version includes in-frame clones alone and lacks a portion of them. This table has some 42,000 clones, roughly 88% appearing once. The sample comes from a study of a mutant IDH1 vaccine in newly diagnosed glioma. About the study: A 62.5% male, approximately 38% female split and a mean age of around 37 years characterized treated patients. Every participant had undergone radiotherapy, temozolomide, or both before, and most underwent both.

Germline loops: CDR1 GTSNPN, CDR2 SVGIG (reference sequence). The CDR3 has 13 amino acids. V lost 0 bases to trimming and J lost 5 bases, with 8 bases between them. The chain uses TRBV30 and TRBJ2-1; unclear D gene. Specimen: PBMCs, collected from a glioma patient whose treatment included an IDH1 peptide vaccine. The sequence came from a man aged 40-50 years with glioma. The CDR3, as DNA: TGTGCCTGGAGTGTGGCCCACCACAATGAGCAGTTCTTC. It yields the protein CAWSVAHHNEQFF. Full variable domain (missing parts from reference TRBV30 and TRBJ2-1): SQTIHQWPATLVQPVGSPLSLECTVEGTSNPNLYWYRQAAGRGLQLLFYSVGIGQISSEVPQNLSASRPQDRQFILSSKKLLLSDSGFYLCAWSVAHHNEQFFGPGTRLTVL.